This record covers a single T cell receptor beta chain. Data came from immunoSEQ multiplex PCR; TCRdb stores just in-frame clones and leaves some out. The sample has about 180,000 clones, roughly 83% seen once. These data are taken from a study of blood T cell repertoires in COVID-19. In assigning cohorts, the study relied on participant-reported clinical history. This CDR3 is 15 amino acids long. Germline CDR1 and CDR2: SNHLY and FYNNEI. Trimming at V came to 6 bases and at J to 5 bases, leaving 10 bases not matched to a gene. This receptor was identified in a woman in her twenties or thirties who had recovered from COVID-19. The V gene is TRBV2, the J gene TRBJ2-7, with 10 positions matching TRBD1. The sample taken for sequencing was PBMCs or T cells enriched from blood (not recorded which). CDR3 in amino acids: CASSDKTGGLDEQYF. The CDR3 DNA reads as TGTGCCAGCAGCGACAAGACAGGGGGCTTGGACGAGCAGTACTTC.